Presented here are 13 T cell receptor beta chains from one specimen sequenced in a study of cytomegalovirus exposure and HLA in healthy donors. It was with 60 Vbeta and 13 Jbeta primers that the PCR ran. The protocol was immunoSEQ multiplex PCR, while the TCRdb copy is restricted to in-frame clones and leaves out a portion. Here the sample spans about 200,000 clones, more than 65% being singletons. The sequenced sample was PBMCs. These receptors came from a girl between 5 and 17 years old in good health and CMV-seropositive.

The chain has TRBV5-1 and TRBJ1-5; 11 bases agree with TRBD1. CDR1 and CDR2 from the germline V gene are SGHRS and YFSETQ. With 2 bases clipped from V and 7 bases from J, the junction kept 5 bases outside the gene matches. The CDR3 extends over 15 amino acids. DNA for the CDR3: TGCGCCAGCAGCTTAAGGACAGGGGGCGACCAGCCCCAGCATTTT. Its translation: CASSLRTGGDQPQHF.

In its sample, this clone was seen once. The gene calls are TRBV4-1 and TRBJ1-3; TRBD1 matches 7 bases. Germline loops: CDR1 MGHRA, CDR2 YSYEKL. This CDR3 contains 18 residues. V gave up 6 bases and J gave up 0 bases; unmatched junction bases: 14. This CDR3 is CASSRPGGAVSSGNTIYF. The CDR3 DNA reads as TGCGCCAGCAGTCGCCCAGGGGGAGCAGTAAGCTCTGGAAACACCATATATTTT.

V usage is TRBV4-2 and J usage is TRBJ1-3; 7 bases fit TRBD1. Germline V gene sequence: CDR1 LGHNA, CDR2 YNFKEQ. The CDR3 length is 17 residues. J gave up 0 bases and V 1 base, and 6 bases lay outside the gene matches. In DNA form, the CDR3 reads TGTGCCAGCAGCCAAGTAACGGACAGGATCTCTGGAAACACCATATATTTT. It specifies CASSQVTDRISGNTIYF.

This chain connects TRBV9 to TRBJ2-3; 14 nucleotides match TRBD2. V was pared by 2 bases and J by 6 bases, with 11 bases of the junction left unmatched. CDR3 length: 18 amino acids. Per germline, CDR1 SGDLS and CDR2 YYNGEE. CDR3 in amino acids: CASSVLGLAGGGRDTQYF. In DNA, the CDR3 is TGTGCCAGCAGCGTTCTTGGACTAGCGGGGGGCGGGCGGGATACGCAGTATTTT.

Here the CDR3 DNA reads TGTGCCAGTAGACCGATCCGAGTCAACGAGGTTCCCTATGGCTACACCTTC. It is translated as CASRPIRVNEVPYGYTF. The chain recombines TRBV19 with TRBJ1-2; no firm D call. The length of the CDR3 is 17 residues. Trimming took 6 bases from V and 4 from J, leaving 24 bases between them. Germline CDR1 and CDR2: LNHDA and SQIVND (reference sequence).

The V and J genes are TRBV5-6 and TRBJ1-3, with 10 bases aligning to TRBD1. This CDR3 region has 18 residues. V lost 4 bases and J lost 0; bases outside the gene matches: 10. CDR1 and CDR2 from the germline V gene are SGHDT and YYEEEE. CDR3 sequence reads: CASSAGTGAPHSGNTIYF. The CDR3 region has the DNA TGTGCCAGCAGCGCCGGGACAGGGGCCCCCCACTCTGGAAACACCATATATTTT.

The rearrangement links TRBV19 to TRBJ1-6, with D hard to call. The CDR3 runs 10 residues. V was cut by 7 bases and J by 9 bases, with 4 bases left in between. From germline, CDR1 is LNHDA and CDR2 SQIVND (reference sequence). The CDR3 spells CASICSPLHF. The CDR3, as DNA: TGTGCCAGTATATGTTCACCCCTCCACTTT.

The V call is TRBV5-1, the J call TRBJ2-1, with 12 bases fitting TRBD2. The CDR3 consists of 18 residues. CDR1 is SGHRS, CDR2 YFSETQ, per germline. V gave up 1 base and J gave up 4 bases; unmatched junction bases: 9. CDR3 coding DNA: TGCGCCAGCAGCTTGACACTAGCGGGGGGTCTCCCATACAATGAGCAGTTCTTC. Encoded protein: CASSLTLAGGLPYNEQFF.

This sequence joins TRBV14 and TRBJ2-1; TRBD1 is a possible D gene (6 bases). This CDR3 spans 16 amino acids. CDR1 SGHDN and CDR2 FVKESK come from the germline V gene. Trimming left V 4 bases short and J 4 bases short, with 17 bases between. The CDR3 nucleotides read TGTGCCAGCAGCCTACGGGACACGCAACCTTACAATGAGCAGTTCTTC. Translated, it gives CASSLRDTQPYNEQFF.

This clone was observed a few times. CDR3 in amino acids: CASSPGDEKLFF. The CDR3 region has the DNA TGTGCCAGCAGCCCGGGAGATGAAAAACTGTTTTTT. The chain joins TRBV6-5 to TRBJ1-4; D gene ambiguous. Trimming took off 6 bases at V and 6 bases at J, with 8 bases between the two ends. This CDR3 contains 12 residues. The germline V gene encodes CDR1 MNHEY and CDR2 SVGAGI.

This clone was observed a few times. This chain links TRBV9 with TRBJ1-2; 11 nucleotides line up with TRBD1. Germline CDR1 SGDLS, CDR2 YYNGEE. The CDR3 is 15 residues long. V lost 4 bases to trimming and J lost 5 bases; unmatched junction nucleotides: 7. The DNA for the CDR3 is TGTGCCAGCAGCACCTCAGGACAGGGGGCGTATGGCTACACCTTC. Amino acids: CASSTSGQGAYGYTF.

This rearrangement joins TRBV7-2 to TRBJ2-5; D is unclear. There are 13 residues in the CDR3. Between the trimmed V and J ends, which lost 5 bases and 5 bases, there was a span of 12 bases. From germline, CDR1 is SGHTA and CDR2 FQGNSA. The CDR3 nucleotides are TGTGCCAGCAGCCTTTTTGGGCTGGAGACCCAGTACTTC. Its protein is CASSLFGLETQYF.

V usage is TRBV4-3 and J usage is TRBJ1-2; the match to TRBD1 covers 8 bases. The J segment lost 5 bases and the V segment lost 0 bases, leaving 5 bases of the junction unmatched. The CDR3 loop spans 15 amino acids. Germline V lookup: CDR1 LGHNA, CDR2 YSLEER. CDR3 loop: CASSQDTTGEYGYTF. The CDR3 DNA is TGCGCCAGCAGCCAAGATACGACAGGGGAATATGGCTACACCTTC.